Sequencing of this T cell receptor (beta chain) was carried out in a study of blood T cell repertoires in COVID-19. Study-level background: From the United States, Italy and Spain came samples of acute and convalescent COVID-19. Sources were T cells, B-cell-depleted T cells, or PBMCs; the material itself was cDNA or gDNA.

Source study methods: Amplification from reference gene primers served as the basis for estimated nucleated cell counts. Sequencing used immunoSEQ multiplex PCR; TCRdb keeps in-frame clones, though not all of them. V and J calls and clone size are those listed in that table; D and trimming were worked out from the DNA. This sample carries 85,000 to 100,000 clones, about four fifths of them seen once, and the ten largest clones take approximately 4.6%. CDR3 length: 17 amino acids. V lost 4 bases to trimming and J lost 7 bases; unmatched junction nucleotides: 10. Germline loops: CDR1 SGHTA, CDR2 FQGTGA. Seattle patient enrollment occurred during active infection, with longitudinal follow-up thereafter.

Input material: peripheral blood. The chain carries TRBV7-3 and TRBJ2-3; 14 bases align to TRBD2. The receptor's source is a man older than 75 with COVID-19, enrolled during active disease. The CDR3 sequence: CASSYGLAGGPPYTQYF. Written as DNA, the CDR3 is TGTGCCAGCAGCTACGGACTAGCGGGAGGCCCCCCGTATACGCAGTATTTT.